The next 18 T cell receptor beta chains were all read from a single sample in a study of shared clonotypes between healthy human individuals (TCRdb year 2020). For the CD8 naive samples, CD45RO-negative cells were positively selected for CCR7, yielding a CD45RA+CCR7+ population from which TemRA cells were excluded. Library construction relied on the immunoSEQ multiplex PCR assay. TCRdb retrieved this table from immuneACCESS and kept in-frame rearrangements only. Not all clones are present; in checked studies, unresolved V genes account for under half, and no reason is known for the remainder. This sample is represented by more than 2 million clones; around 93% of them were singletons. Jointly, the top ten make up approximately 1.7% of the sample. Sequencing was done on a sample of naive CD8+ T cells from PBMCs. The sample's cell subset or site label, in plain terms: CD45RA+CCR7+. The receptors were sampled from a man younger than 35 in good health. Some clones in this sample may be carry-over from other donors' samples.

This chain connects TRBV19 to TRBJ1-1; the D gene is possibly TRBD1 (6 bases). Germline assignment: CDR1 LNHDA and CDR2 SQIVND (reference sequence). The length of the CDR3 is 14 residues. V gave up 3 bases and J gave up 1 base, with 9 bases separating them. The CDR3 nucleotides read TGTGCCAGTAGTATCTCGGACAGGAACACTGAAGCTTTCTTT. This gives the protein CASSISDRNTEAFF.

This clone has a handful of counts. Different DNA sequences within this sample yield the same CDR3. The rearrangement links TRBV27 to TRBJ1-5, with D possibly being TRBD1 (6 bases). CDR1 MNHEY and CDR2 SMNVEV come from the germline V gene (reference sequence). Trimming shortened V by 2 bases and J by 3 bases, and 8 bases separated the two germline ends. The CDR3 extends over 14 amino acids. This CDR3 is CASSLQGNNQPQHF. In DNA form, the CDR3 reads TGTGCCAGCAGTTTACAGGGGAACAATCAGCCCCAGCATTTT.

V and J are TRBV30 and TRBJ2-1; 14 nucleotides line up with TRBD2. The CDR3 is 15 residues long. Germline CDR1 reads GTSNPN; CDR2 reads SVGIG (reference sequence). Trimming at V came to 4 bases and at J to 3 bases, leaving 2 bases not matched to a gene. The CDR3 coding sequence is TGTGCCTGGACGGGACTAGCGGGAGTCTACAATGAGCAGTTCTTC. The encoded protein is CAWTGLAGVYNEQFF.

The chain employs TRBV25-1 and TRBJ2-5, with a possible D match to TRBD1 (6 bases). CDR3 size: 14 residues. CDR1 is MGHDK and CDR2 is SYGVNS in the germline V gene. Trimming took off 2 bases at V and 0 bases at J, with 7 bases between the two ends. CDR3 nucleotides: TGTGCCAGCAGTGAAAGACAGGACCAAGAGACCCAGTACTTC. This encodes CASSERQDQETQYF.

The chain combines TRBV6-5 with TRBJ2-1, with TRBD1 identical over 9 bases. Germline trimming cut 6 bases from V and 7 bases from J; bases unmatched to any gene: 10. The V gene's germline CDR1 is MNHEY and CDR2 SVGAGI. The CDR3 runs 15 residues. The CDR3 loop is CASRRTGGAWNEQFF. For the CDR3, the DNA is TGTGCCAGCAGGAGAACAGGGGGCGCTTGGAATGAGCAGTTCTTC.

The V and J genes are TRBV19 and TRBJ2-1, with 9 bases identical to TRBD2. J was trimmed by 6 bases and V by 6 bases; bases with no gene match: 6. CDR3 size: 14 residues. The V gene's germline CDR1 is LNHDA and CDR2 SQIVND (reference sequence). CDR3 sequence reads: CASRPSGMANEQFF. The CDR3 DNA reads TGTGCCAGTAGGCCTAGCGGGATGGCCAATGAGCAGTTCTTC.

This rearrangement joins TRBV7-9 to TRBJ1-3, with TRBD1 as a possible D gene (5 bases). CDR3 length equals 14 residues. Germline V gene lookup returns CDR1 SEHNR and CDR2 FQNEAQ (reference sequence). Between the trimmed V and J ends, which lost 11 bases and 1 base, there was a span of 15 bases. The CDR3 reads CAGRGSFSGNTIYF. CDR3 sequence (DNA): TGTGCCGGTAGGGGCAGCTTTTCTGGAAACACCATATATTTT.

This clone appeared once. This chain connects TRBV27 to TRBJ2-5; TRBD2 aligns across 11 bases. The CDR3 totals 17 residues. The V gene's germline CDR1 is MNHEY and CDR2 SMNVEV (reference sequence). V shed 5 bases, J shed 0 bases, and the junction held 8 bases outside the gene matches. This chain's CDR3 is CASSKLGTSGDQETQYF. The CDR3 DNA is TGTGCCAGCAGTAAGCTTGGGACTAGCGGAGACCAAGAGACCCAGTACTTC.

The rearrangement uses TRBV27 and TRBJ2-3; perhaps D is TRBD1 or TRBD2 (5 bases each). V lost 7 bases to trimming and J lost 6 bases, with 8 bases between them. This CDR3 is 11 amino acids long. Looked up from germline, CDR1 is MNHEY and CDR2 is SMNVEV (reference sequence). The CDR3 DNA follows: TGTGCCAGCACCTGGGGGGATACGCAGTATTTT. Amino acids: CASTWGDTQYF.

This sequence joins TRBV7-9 and TRBJ2-7; D tentatively reads TRBD1 or TRBD2 (5 bases each). Germline V gene lookup returns CDR1 SEHNR and CDR2 FQNEAQ (reference sequence). V shed 6 bases and J shed 0 bases, with 15 bases lying between them. There are 15 residues in the CDR3. CDR3 DNA sequence: TGTGCCAGCAGTGGGGCCGGGGCTCACTCCTACGAGCAGTACTTC. Residues: CASSGAGAHSYEQYF.

Points on this clone: The junction departs from the called germline gene at one end, perhaps through a read error. The J gene is TRBJ2-7, the V gene TRBV20-1, with a possible D match to TRBD1 (5 bases). CDR1 and CDR2 from the germline V gene are DFQATT and SNEGSKA (reference sequence). The CDR3 covers 11 residues. Here the CDR3 reads CSARAKGMFPF. Here the CDR3 DNA reads TGCAGTGCTAGAGCTAAGGGGATGTTCCCTTTC.

The chain links TRBV10-3 to TRBJ2-1; no reliable D call. This CDR3 has 18 amino acids. V was clipped by 0 bases and J by 2 bases, with 17 bases between them. Germline CDR1 and CDR2: ENHRY and SYGVKD. CDR3 residues: CAISESTRAGSPYNEQFF. The CDR3 coding sequence is TGTGCCATCAGTGAGTCGACTCGGGCAGGCTCTCCCTACAATGAGCAGTTCTTC.

The genes are TRBV9 and TRBJ2-1, with 9 bases lining up with TRBD1. The CDR3 consists of 17 residues. Germline V gene sequence: CDR1 SGDLS, CDR2 YYNGEE. The junction had 15 bases not matched to a gene; V was cut back by 3 bases and J by 8 bases. The CDR3: CASSGSTGGSRVDEQFF. The DNA for the CDR3 is TGTGCCAGCAGCGGATCGACAGGGGGTTCCAGAGTAGATGAGCAGTTCTTC.

This clone showed up just once. The chain employs TRBV4-1 and TRBJ1-3, with D perhaps TRBD1 (5 bases). Germline V gene sequence: CDR1 MGHRA, CDR2 YSYEKL. The CDR3 is made up of 18 amino acids. The V end lost 1 base, the J end lost 7 bases, and 23 bases lay between the germline ends. CDR3 in DNA: TGCGCCAGCAGCCAAGGCTCCCGGGGCCCTTTCTTTGCGAACACCATATATTTT. Amino acid sequence: CASSQGSRGPFFANTIYF.

The V gene is TRBV28, the J gene TRBJ2-3; D remains ambiguous. Germline lookup yields CDR1 MDHEN and CDR2 SYDVKM. V shed 1 base and J shed 4 bases, with 6 bases lying between them. The CDR3 is 13 residues long. DNA of the CDR3: TGTGCCAGCAGTTTATTAGCCTCAGATACGCAGTATTTT. It codes for CASSLLASDTQYF.

The V gene is TRBV6-5, the J gene TRBJ1-2; D is undetermined. The V and J ends lost 5 bases and 8 bases respectively, with 15 bases between them. This CDR3 has 13 residues. Germline assignment: CDR1 MNHEY and CDR2 SVGAGI. CDR3 amino acids: CASSPDGGLGYTF. CDR3 in DNA: TGTGCCAGCAGTCCCGACGGAGGATTGGGCTACACCTTC.

The V and J genes are TRBV4-1 and TRBJ2-7, with D unclear. This CDR3 is built from 15 residues. The germline gives CDR1 MGHRA, CDR2 YSYEKL. Deletions cut 0 bases from V and 0 bases from J, with 9 bases between. The CDR3 sequence is CASSQDDDGSYEQYF. CDR3 DNA: TGCGCCAGCAGCCAAGATGACGACGGCTCCTACGAGCAGTACTTC.

The J gene is TRBJ1-1, the V gene TRBV19; D might be TRBD1 (6 bases). The V end was cut by 4 bases, the J end by 0 bases, with 15 bases between. This CDR3 comprises 16 residues. Germline V CDR1 and CDR2: LNHDA, SQIVND (reference sequence). This CDR3 reads CASSKDRLTMNTEAFF. The CDR3 DNA is TGTGCCAGTAGTAAAGACAGGCTAACCATGAACACTGAAGCTTTCTTT.